The sequence of this TCR beta chain was determined in a study of blood T cell repertoires in COVID-19. The V and J ends lost 5 bases and 9 bases, in that order; junction bases with no gene match: 14. The CDR3 length is 16 residues. Germline V gives CDR1 SQVTM, CDR2 ANQGSEA. Source study methods: From reference gene primer amplification, estimates of nucleated cell counts were derived. The assay was immunoSEQ multiplex PCR, and TCRdb's table has in-frame clones only and misses some. V and J calls plus clone size are reproduced from that table; the DNA served to infer D and trimming. The table records about 190,000 clones, around nine tenths of them present only once.

This receptor was identified in a woman aged 40 to 50 who had recovered from COVID-19. The chain uses TRBV29-1 and TRBJ2-3; 13 bases agree with TRBD2. The sample comprised peripheral blood. Written as DNA, the CDR3 is TGCAGCGTTTCTAACGGACTAGCGGGAGATACGGGGACGCAGTATTTT. It translates to CSVSNGLAGDTGTQYF.